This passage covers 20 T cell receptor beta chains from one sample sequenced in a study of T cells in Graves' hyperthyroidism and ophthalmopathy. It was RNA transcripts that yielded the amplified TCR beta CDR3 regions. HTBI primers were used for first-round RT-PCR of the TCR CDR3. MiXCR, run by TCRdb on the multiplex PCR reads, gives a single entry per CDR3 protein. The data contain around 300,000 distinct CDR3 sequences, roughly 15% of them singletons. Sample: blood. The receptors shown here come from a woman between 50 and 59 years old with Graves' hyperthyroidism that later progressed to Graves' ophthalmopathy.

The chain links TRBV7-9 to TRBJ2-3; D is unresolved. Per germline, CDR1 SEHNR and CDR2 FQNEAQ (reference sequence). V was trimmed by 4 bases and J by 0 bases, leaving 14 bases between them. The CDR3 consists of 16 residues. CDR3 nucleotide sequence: TGTGCCAGCAGCTGGACCTCAGGTACTAGCACAGATACGCAGTATTTT. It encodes CASSWTSGTSTDTQYF.

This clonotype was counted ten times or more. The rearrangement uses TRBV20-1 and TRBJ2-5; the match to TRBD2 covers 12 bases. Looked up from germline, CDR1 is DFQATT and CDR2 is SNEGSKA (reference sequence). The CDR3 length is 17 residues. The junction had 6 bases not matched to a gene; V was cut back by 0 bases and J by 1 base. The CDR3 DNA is TGCAGTGCTAGAGATCGGTTACTAGCGGGAGGCCAAGAGACCCAGTACTTC. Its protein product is CSARDRLLAGGQETQYF.

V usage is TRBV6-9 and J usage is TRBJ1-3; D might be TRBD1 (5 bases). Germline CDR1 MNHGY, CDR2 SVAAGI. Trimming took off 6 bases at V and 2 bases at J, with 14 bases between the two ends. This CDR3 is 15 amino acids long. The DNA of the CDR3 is TGTGCCAGCAGCTTAGTGGGAGGGGCTGGAAACACCATATATTTT. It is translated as CASSLVGGAGNTIYF.

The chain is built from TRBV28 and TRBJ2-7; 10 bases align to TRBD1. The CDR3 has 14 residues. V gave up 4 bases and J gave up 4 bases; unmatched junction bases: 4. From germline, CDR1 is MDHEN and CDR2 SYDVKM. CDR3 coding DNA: TGTGCCAGCAGTTGGACAGGGGGTACATACGAGCAGTACTTC. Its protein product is CASSWTGGTYEQYF.

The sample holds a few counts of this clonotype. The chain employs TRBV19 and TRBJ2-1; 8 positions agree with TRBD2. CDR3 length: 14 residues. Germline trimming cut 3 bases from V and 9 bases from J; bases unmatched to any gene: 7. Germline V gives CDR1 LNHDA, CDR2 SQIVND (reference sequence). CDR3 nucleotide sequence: TGTGCCAGTAGTATTCGGGGGGGACCCGGTGAGCAGTTCTTC. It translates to CASSIRGGPGEQFF. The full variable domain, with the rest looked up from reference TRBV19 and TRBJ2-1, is DGGITQSPKYLFRKEGQNVTLSCEQNLNHDAMYWYRQDPGQGLRLIYYSQIVNDFQKGDIAEGYSVSREKKESFPLTVTSAQKNPTAFYLCASSIRGGPGEQFFGPGTRLTVL.

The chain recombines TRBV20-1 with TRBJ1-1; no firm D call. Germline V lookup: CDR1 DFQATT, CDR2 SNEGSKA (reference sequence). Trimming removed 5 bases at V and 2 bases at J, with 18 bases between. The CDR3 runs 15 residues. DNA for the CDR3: TGCAGTGCTCTACGGGCCTCAACACAAAACACTGAAGCTTTCTTT. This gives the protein CSALRASTQNTEAFF.

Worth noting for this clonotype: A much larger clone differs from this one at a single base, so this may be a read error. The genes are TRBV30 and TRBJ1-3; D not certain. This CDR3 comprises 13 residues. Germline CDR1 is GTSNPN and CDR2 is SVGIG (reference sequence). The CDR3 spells CAWSVGWGSTIYF. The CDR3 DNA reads TGTGCCTGGAGTGTAGGGTGGGGAAGCACCATATATTTT.

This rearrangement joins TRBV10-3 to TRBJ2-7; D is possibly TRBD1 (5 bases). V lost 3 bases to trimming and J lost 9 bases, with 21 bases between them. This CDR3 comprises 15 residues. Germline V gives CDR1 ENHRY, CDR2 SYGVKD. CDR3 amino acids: CAISEQASYPNGQYF. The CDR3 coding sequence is TGTGCCATCAGTGAACAGGCCTCGTACCCTAACGGGCAGTACTTC.

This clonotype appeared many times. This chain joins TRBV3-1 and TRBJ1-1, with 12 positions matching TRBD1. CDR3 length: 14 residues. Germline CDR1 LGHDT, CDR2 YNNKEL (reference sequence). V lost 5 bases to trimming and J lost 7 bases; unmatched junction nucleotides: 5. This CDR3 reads CASSGGTGGGEAFF. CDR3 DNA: TGTGCCAGCAGCGGGGGGACAGGGGGCGGTGAAGCTTTCTTT. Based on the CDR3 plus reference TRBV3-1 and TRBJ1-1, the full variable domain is DTAVSQTPKYLVTQMGNDKSIKCEQNLGHDTMYWYKQDSKKFLKIMFSYNNKELIINETVPNRFSPKSPDKAHLNLHINSLELGDSAVYFCASSGGTGGGEAFFGQGTRLTVV.

CDR3 DNA sequence: TGTGCCAGCAGTCAGGAGGGCGTTGCAACTAATGAAAAACTGTTTTTT. Its protein is CASSQEGVATNEKLFF. The chain employs TRBV11-2 and TRBJ1-4; D is ambiguous. This CDR3 is 16 amino acids long. V gave up 6 bases and J gave up 0 bases, with 14 bases separating them. Germline V gene sequence: CDR1 SGHAT, CDR2 FQNNGV.

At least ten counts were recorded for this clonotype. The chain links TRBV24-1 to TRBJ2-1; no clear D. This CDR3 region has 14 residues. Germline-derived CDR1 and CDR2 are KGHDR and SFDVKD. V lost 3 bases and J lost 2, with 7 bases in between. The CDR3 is CATSDDAAYNEQFF. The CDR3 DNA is TGTGCCACCAGTGATGATGCTGCCTACAATGAGCAGTTCTTC.

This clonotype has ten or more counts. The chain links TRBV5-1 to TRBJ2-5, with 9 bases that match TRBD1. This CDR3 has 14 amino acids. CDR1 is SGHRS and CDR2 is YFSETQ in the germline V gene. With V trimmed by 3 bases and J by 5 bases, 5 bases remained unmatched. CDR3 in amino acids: CASSSGQGMETQYF. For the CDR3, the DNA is TGCGCCAGCAGCTCCGGACAGGGGATGGAGACCCAGTACTTC.

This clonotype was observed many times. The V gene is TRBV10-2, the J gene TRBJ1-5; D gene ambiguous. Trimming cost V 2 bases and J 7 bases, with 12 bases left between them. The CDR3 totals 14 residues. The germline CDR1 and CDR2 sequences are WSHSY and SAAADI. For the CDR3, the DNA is TGCGCCAGCAGTGAGACGGGAGCAGGCCAGCCCCAGCATTTT. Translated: CASSETGAGQPQHF.

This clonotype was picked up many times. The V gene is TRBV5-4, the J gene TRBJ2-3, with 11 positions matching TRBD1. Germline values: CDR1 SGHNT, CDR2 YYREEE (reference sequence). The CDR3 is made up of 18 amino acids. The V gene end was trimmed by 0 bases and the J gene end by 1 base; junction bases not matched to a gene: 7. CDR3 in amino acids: CASSLVGGQGARTDTQYF. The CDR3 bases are TGTGCCAGCAGCTTGGTTGGCGGACAGGGGGCTCGCACAGATACGCAGTATTTT.

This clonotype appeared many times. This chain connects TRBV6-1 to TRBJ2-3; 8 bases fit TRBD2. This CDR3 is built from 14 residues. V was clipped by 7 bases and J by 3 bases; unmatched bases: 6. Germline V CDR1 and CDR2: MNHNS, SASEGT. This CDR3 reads CASKEREMTDTQYF. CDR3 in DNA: TGTGCCAGCAAAGAGCGGGAGATGACAGATACGCAGTATTTT.

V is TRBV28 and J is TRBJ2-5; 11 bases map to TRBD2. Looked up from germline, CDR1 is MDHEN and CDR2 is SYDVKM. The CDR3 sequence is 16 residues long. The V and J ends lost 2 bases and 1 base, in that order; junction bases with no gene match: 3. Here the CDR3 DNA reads TGTGCCAGCAGTTTACTAGCGGGAGGCCTCCAAGAGACCCAGTACTTC. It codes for CASSLLAGGLQETQYF.

The CDR3, as DNA: TGTGCCAGCAGTTATCCGGGGGGCACAGATACGCAGTATTTT. Protein sequence: CASSYPGGTDTQYF. The chain is built from TRBV6-9 and TRBJ2-3, with D possibly TRBD2 on 6 matching bases. CDR1 is MNHGY, CDR2 SVAAGI, per germline. Between the trimmed V and J ends, which lost 2 bases and 1 base, there was a span of 7 bases. CDR3 length equals 14 residues.

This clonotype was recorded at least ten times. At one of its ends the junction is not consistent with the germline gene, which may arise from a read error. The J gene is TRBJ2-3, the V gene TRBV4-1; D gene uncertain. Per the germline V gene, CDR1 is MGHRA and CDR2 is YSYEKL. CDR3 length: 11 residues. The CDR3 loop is CASSQRDTQYF. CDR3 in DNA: TGTGCCAGCAGCCAACGAGATACGCAGTATTTT.

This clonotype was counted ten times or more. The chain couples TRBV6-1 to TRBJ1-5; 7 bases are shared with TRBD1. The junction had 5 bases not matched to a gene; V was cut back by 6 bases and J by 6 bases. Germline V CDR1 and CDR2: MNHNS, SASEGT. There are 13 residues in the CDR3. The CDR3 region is CASSRGISQPQHF. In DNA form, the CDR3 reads TGTGCCAGCAGCAGGGGGATCAGTCAGCCCCAGCATTTT.

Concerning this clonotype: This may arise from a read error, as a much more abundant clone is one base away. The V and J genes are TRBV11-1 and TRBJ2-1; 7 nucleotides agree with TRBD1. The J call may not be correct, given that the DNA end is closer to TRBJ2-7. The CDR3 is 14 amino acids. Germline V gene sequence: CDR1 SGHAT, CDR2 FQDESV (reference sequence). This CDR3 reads CASRTRDRANEQYF. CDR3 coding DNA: TGTGCCAGCAGAACCAGAGACAGGGCCAATGAGCAGTACTTC.